What follows are 11 T cell receptor beta chains derived from one specimen sequenced in a study of OX40 agonist ivuxolimab in advanced cancers. Produced via immunoSEQ multiplex PCR; TCRdb's table is partial and in-frame only. The sample lists around 60,000 clones, approximately 82% occurring once. This specimen was CD4+ or CD8+ T cells sorted from blood, taken in a trial of the OX40 agonist ivuxolimab. Receptors originate from an adult with an advanced solid tumor such as melanoma, head and neck, liver or kidney cancer.

The chain joins TRBV4-1 to TRBJ2-7, with 7 bases lining up with TRBD2. The CDR3 covers 17 residues. CDR1 and CDR2 from the germline V gene are MGHRA and YSYEKL. V was clipped by 2 bases and J by 0 bases; unmatched bases: 10. The CDR3 nucleotides are TGCGCCAGCAGCCAACCCCGGGGAACTAGCGACTCCTACGAGCAGTACTTC. It translates to CASSQPRGTSDSYEQYF.

The gene calls are TRBV2 and TRBJ1-1; TRBD1 matches 8 bases. The CDR3 contains 14 residues. Germline-derived CDR1 and CDR2 are SNHLY and FYNNEI. After removal of 6 bases from V and 2 bases from J, the junction contained 5 bases not matched to a gene. CDR3 sequence (DNA): TGTGCCAGCAGACTACAGGGGGTAAACACTGAAGCTTTCTTT. Protein: CASRLQGVNTEAFF.

In its sample, this clone was seen a few times. This chain joins TRBV7-9 and TRBJ2-3; 8 positions match TRBD1. The length of the CDR3 is 14 residues. Germline CDR1 reads SEHNR; CDR2 reads FQNEAQ (reference sequence). The J segment lost 2 bases and the V segment lost 5 bases, leaving 3 bases of the junction unmatched. The CDR3 here is CASSQGAHTDTQYF. The CDR3 DNA is TGTGCCAGCAGCCAGGGGGCCCACACAGATACGCAGTATTTT.

J is TRBJ1-1 and V is TRBV5-1; tentative D call: TRBD1 (5 bases). In germline, CDR1 is SGHRS, CDR2 YFSETQ. V lost 4 bases and J 4 bases, leaving 14 bases between the germline ends. CDR3 length equals 14 residues. The CDR3 region is CASSHGAAATEAFF. The CDR3 DNA follows: TGCGCCAGCAGCCACGGGGCGGCAGCCACTGAAGCTTTCTTT.

This sequence joins TRBV5-1 and TRBJ1-1; no clear D. The V gene lost 8 bases and the J gene lost 0 bases, with 17 bases spanning the gap. CDR1 is SGHRS and CDR2 is YFSETQ in the germline V gene. The CDR3 is 15 residues long. The CDR3 nucleotides are TGCGCCAGTTCCCCGCAGTTCTTAATGAACACTGAAGCTTTCTTT. Translated: CASSPQFLMNTEAFF.

The V call is TRBV19, the J call TRBJ2-2; D gene ambiguous. Germline V gene data show CDR1 as LNHDA and CDR2 as SQIVND (reference sequence). The CDR3 loop spans 8 amino acids. This chain's CDR3 is CAAGELFF. In nucleotides, the CDR3 is TGTGCGGCCGGGGAGCTGTTTTTT.

J is TRBJ2-5 and V is TRBV11-3; tentative D call: TRBD2 (5 bases). The J call is in doubt because the DNA end fits TRBJ2-7 better. Germline-derived CDR1 and CDR2 are SGHNT and YENEEA. This CDR3 is built from 13 residues. The CDR3, as DNA: TGTGCCAGCAGCTTCGGGGAAGGGTACGAGCAGTACTTC. The encoded protein is CASSFGEGYEQYF.

In its sample, this clone was seen once. V and J are TRBV10-3 and TRBJ1-4; possibly TRBD1 for D (5 bases). The CDR3 sequence is 15 residues long. Looked up from germline, CDR1 is ENHRY and CDR2 is SYGVKD. V lost 2 bases, J lost 4 bases, and 11 bases lay in between. In DNA, the CDR3 is TGTGCCATCAGTGAGACCGGGACGGATAATGAAAAACTGTTTTTT. Protein product: CAISETGTDNEKLFF.

The genes are TRBV6-4 and TRBJ2-3; possible D gene TRBD2, 6 bases. V lost 2 bases and J lost 14, with 14 bases in between. The length of the CDR3 is 12 residues. The V gene's germline CDR1 is MRHNA and CDR2 SNTAGT. This CDR3 is CASSDQGLGLYF. The DNA for the CDR3 is TGTGCCAGCAGTGACCAGGGACTCGGCCTGTATTTT.

V and J are TRBV19 and TRBJ1-2; D is possibly TRBD1 (5 bases). Germline assignment: CDR1 LNHDA and CDR2 SQIVND (reference sequence). The V end lost 7 bases, the J end lost 4 bases, and 16 bases lay between the germline ends. The CDR3 length is 14 residues. The CDR3 reads CASTQGRISYGYTF. CDR3 DNA sequence: TGTGCCAGTACCCAGGGACGGATTTCCTATGGCTACACCTTC. Full variable domain (outside the CDR3, taken from reference TRBV19 and TRBJ1-2): DGGITQSPKYLFRKEGQNVTLSCEQNLNHDAMYWYRQDPGQGLRLIYYSQIVNDFQKGDIAEGYSVSREKKESFPLTVTSAQKNPTAFYLCASTQGRISYGYTFGSGTRLTVV.

The chain uses TRBV5-1 and TRBJ2-5; tentatively, D is TRBD1 (5 bases). V shed 2 bases and J shed 4 bases, with 18 bases lying between them. This CDR3 region has 16 residues. Germline V lookup: CDR1 SGHRS, CDR2 YFSETQ. The CDR3 sequence: CASSLPPDSLSETQYF. The DNA of the CDR3 is TGCGCCAGCAGCTTACCCCCCGACAGTCTATCAGAGACCCAGTACTTC.